These 10 T cell receptor beta chains came from one sample sequenced in a study of blood T cell repertoires in COVID-19. The table came from immunoSEQ multiplex PCR; TCRdb's copy has only in-frame clones and leaves some out. The sample includes roughly 30,000 clones, nearly 90% of them seen just once. The sample consisted of peripheral blood. These TCRs come from a human donor with acute or convalescent COVID-19. The donor label of this sample is uncertain.

J is TRBJ1-3 and V is TRBV30; no clear D. CDR3 length equals 15 residues. V lost 3 bases, J lost 4 bases, and 16 bases lay in between. From germline, CDR1 is GTSNPN and CDR2 SVGIG (reference sequence). The DNA for the CDR3 is TGTGCCTGGAGCTCTATGGGCCCGGGGGGAAACACCATATATTTT. Translation gives CAWSSMGPGGNTIYF. The variable domain in full, completed from reference TRBV30 and TRBJ1-3, reads SQTIHQWPATLVQPVGSPLSLECTVEGTSNPNLYWYRQAAGRGLQLLFYSVGIGQISSEVPQNLSASRPQDRQFILSSKKLLLSDSGFYLCAWSSMGPGGNTIYFGEGSWLTVV.

The chain carries TRBV7-9 and TRBJ2-1, with 11 positions matching TRBD2. With V trimmed by 5 bases and J by 5 bases, 5 bases remained unmatched. The germline gives CDR1 SEHNR, CDR2 FQNEAQ (reference sequence). The CDR3 is made up of 15 amino acids. The CDR3 spells CASSPGTSGDNEQFF. CDR3 DNA sequence: TGTGCCAGCAGCCCAGGGACTAGCGGAGACAATGAGCAGTTCTTC.

This clone has only a few counts. V usage is TRBV5-1 and J usage is TRBJ2-1; 8 bases match TRBD2. The V and J ends lost 0 bases and 6 bases, in that order; junction bases with no gene match: 5. Germline CDR1 is SGHRS and CDR2 is YFSETQ. The CDR3 spans 15 residues. CDR3 sequence: CASSLVAGGLNEQFF. CDR3 sequence (DNA): TGCGCCAGCAGCTTGGTTGCGGGGGGTCTCAATGAGCAGTTCTTC.

The chain is built from TRBV15 and TRBJ2-1; maybe TRBD2 (5 bases). This CDR3 has 15 amino acids. Germline V CDR1 and CDR2: LNHNV, YYDKDF (reference sequence). V was pared by 5 bases and J by 7 bases, with 18 bases between. The CDR3 loop reads CATSLLPYTGNEQFF. The CDR3 DNA is TGTGCCACCAGCCTCCTACCTTATACGGGGAATGAGCAGTTCTTC.

The chain couples TRBV29-1 to TRBJ2-3; D possibly corresponds to TRBD1 (6 bases). The germline gives CDR1 SQVTM, CDR2 ANQGSEA. Between the trimmed V and J ends, which lost 4 bases and 4 bases, there was a span of 21 bases. CDR3 size: 16 residues. This CDR3 reads CSVGGKGGVGADTQYF. The CDR3 bases are TGCAGCGTTGGGGGGAAAGGGGGAGTAGGGGCAGATACGCAGTATTTT.

CDR3 nucleotide sequence: TGCGCCAGCAGCTTGGGACAGCTTAGCACAGATACGCAGTATTTT. This codes for CASSLGQLSTDTQYF. The chain uses TRBV5-1 and TRBJ2-3, with D tentatively TRBD1 (5 bases). V shed 0 bases and J shed 0 bases, with 8 bases lying between them. The length of the CDR3 is 15 residues. CDR1 is SGHRS and CDR2 is YFSETQ in the germline V gene.

The chain is built from TRBV7-9 and TRBJ1-1, with 7 bases aligning to TRBD1. The CDR3 extends over 16 amino acids. Germline V CDR1 and CDR2: SEHNR, FQNEAQ (reference sequence). Trimming removed 7 bases from V and 3 bases from J; junction bases left unmatched: 14. This CDR3 is CASTILGGKWHTEAFF. In nucleotides, the CDR3 is TGTGCCAGCACCATTCTAGGGGGCAAATGGCACACTGAAGCTTTCTTT.

The chain employs TRBV11-3 and TRBJ1-4; D possibly corresponds to TRBD1 (5 bases). The germline CDR1 and CDR2 sequences are SGHNT and YENEEA. The CDR3 extends over 13 amino acids. V gave up 9 bases and J gave up 3 bases, with 11 bases separating them. For the CDR3, the DNA is TGTGCCAGTCGGACAAGACCTAATGAAAAACTGTTTTTT. This codes for CASRTRPNEKLFF.

By share, this clone counts as medium-sized (0.01 to 0.1%). The genes are TRBV6-4 and TRBJ2-2; D is unclear. Germline V gene lookup returns CDR1 MRHNA and CDR2 SNTAGT. Trimming shortened V by 7 bases and J by 5 bases, and 11 bases separated the two germline ends. This CDR3 is 13 amino acids long. CDR3 in DNA: TGTGCCAGCACCGACTCTATGACCGGGGAGCTGTTTTTT. Its protein is CASTDSMTGELFF.

With regard to this clone: One end of the junction varies from germline; a read error may be responsible. J is TRBJ2-5 and V is TRBV6-2 or TRBV6-3; no definite D call. The germline CDR1 and CDR2 sequences are MNHEY and SVGEGT. This CDR3 has 13 residues. In DNA, the CDR3 is TGTGCCAGCAGTTCCTTTCCTCGACAAGGATATAACTTC. Translating gives CASSSFPRQGYNF.